The 3 T cell receptor beta chains below all came from one sample that was sequenced in a study of vaccination effects on CD4 cells after COVID-19. Clones were read by immunoSEQ multiplex PCR, and TCRdb kept only the in-frame ones, dropping some. The sample includes 25,000 to 30,000 clones, more than 60% of them seen just once. Sequencing followed a ViraFEST assay step that expanded antigen-specific CD4+ T cells with viral peptide pools. Culturing for 9 to 10 days preceded CD4+ T cell isolation. The study found no prior SARS-CoV-2 infection in the vaccine recipients, who tested negative for nucleocapsid antibodies. These receptors have no known antigen. This material consisted of CD4+ T cells from PBMCs cultured with SARS-CoV-2 spike peptides, taken before COVID-19 vaccination. The origin of the receptors is a human donor who received a COVID-19 vaccine.

The chain uses TRBV7-2 and TRBJ1-5; no reliable D call. V shed 1 base and J shed 4 bases, with 17 bases lying between them. This CDR3 comprises 17 residues. Germline CDR1 and CDR2: SGHTA and FQGNSA. DNA of the CDR3: TGTGCCAGCAGCTTAGAGTGGGGAGCGGGCGGGAATCAGCCCCAGCATTTT. Encoded protein: CASSLEWGAGGNQPQHF.

The V gene is TRBV4-2, the J gene TRBJ2-2; no clear D gene. This CDR3 has 13 residues. V was shortened by 4 bases and J by 5 bases, with 8 bases between the two germline ends. In germline, CDR1 is LGHNA, CDR2 YNFKEQ. The CDR3 DNA sequence: TGTGCCAGCAGCCCGGAGTGGACCGGGGAGCTGTTTTTT. As protein: CASSPEWTGELFF.

This clone was counted only a few times. The chain carries TRBV14 and TRBJ2-3; D unclear. This CDR3 comprises 13 residues. Germline V gene data show CDR1 as SGHDN and CDR2 as FVKESK. The V end was cut by 1 base, the J end by 3 bases, with 5 bases between. CDR3 sequence reads: CASSQVGTDTQYF. CDR3 DNA sequence: TGTGCCAGCAGCCAAGTGGGAACAGATACGCAGTATTTT.